This section outlines one T cell receptor beta chain sequence together with its context. This sample stems from a study of technical replicates of blood from several donors. V lost 6 bases, J lost 6 bases, and 4 bases stayed unmatched. There are 14 residues in the CDR3. In germline, CDR1 is MNHEY, CDR2 SMNVEV (reference sequence). Sequencing used immunoSEQ multiplex PCR; TCRdb keeps in-frame clones, though not all of them. The sample carries 75,000 to 90,000 clones, just over 90% recorded once. The rearrangement uses TRBV27 and TRBJ2-7; TRBD2 aligns across 14 bases. This TCR came from a human donor in good health. The specimen was T cells isolated from PBMCs. In nucleotides, the CDR3 is TGTGCCAGCAGGGGACTAGCGGGAGAATCCGAGCAGTACTTC. Its translation: CASRGLAGESEQYF.